The subject of this entry is one T cell receptor (beta chain). Its target is unknown. Mismatch repair deficiency was confirmed in all patients, by PCR or immunohistochemistry. Sequenced by immunoSEQ multiplex PCR; TCRdb stores in-frame clones only, minus some. The sample carries some 97,000 clones, under 90% recorded once. The sample belongs to a study of PD-1 blockade in mismatch repair-deficient tumors. Study as a whole: Patients had about 13 mismatch repair-deficient cancer types and were previously treated and progressing.

V lost 4 bases to trimming and J lost 0 bases, with 8 bases between them. The CDR3 has 14 residues. CDR1 SGHKS and CDR2 YYEKEE come from the germline V gene (reference sequence). Whole-study findings and limits: Tumor-resident clones, often absent from pretreatment blood, expanded after pembrolizumab and then contracted.

The receptor comes from an adult with mismatch repair-deficient cancer. The chain employs TRBV5-5 and TRBJ1-5; unclear D gene. The material sequenced was peripheral blood, taken roughly 36 weeks after starting pembrolizumab. In nucleotides, the CDR3 is TGTGCCAGCAGCCGGGGAGTTAGCAATCAGCCCCAGCATTTT. The encoded protein is CASSRGVSNQPQHF. Full variable domain (remainder filled in from reference TRBV5-5 and TRBJ1-5): DAGVTQSPTHLIKTRGQQVTLRCSPISGHKSVSWYQQVLGQGPQFIFQYYEKEERGRGNFPDRFSARQFPNYSSELNVNALLLGDSALYLCASSRGVSNQPQHFGDGTRLSIL.